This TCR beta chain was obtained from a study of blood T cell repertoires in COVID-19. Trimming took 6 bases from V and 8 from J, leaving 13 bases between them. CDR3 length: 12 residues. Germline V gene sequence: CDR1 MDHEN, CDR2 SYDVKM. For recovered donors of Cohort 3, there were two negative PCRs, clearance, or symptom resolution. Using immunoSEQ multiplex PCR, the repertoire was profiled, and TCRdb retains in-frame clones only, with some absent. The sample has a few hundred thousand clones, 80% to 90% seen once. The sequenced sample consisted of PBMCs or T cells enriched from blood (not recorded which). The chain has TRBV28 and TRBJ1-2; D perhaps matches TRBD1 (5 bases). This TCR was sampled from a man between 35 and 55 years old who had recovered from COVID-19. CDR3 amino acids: CASSPGPLGYTF. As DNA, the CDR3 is TGTGCCAGCAGCCCAGGGCCCTTAGGCTACACCTTC.